This T cell receptor (beta chain) was identified during a study of memory CD4+ T cells and cytomegalovirus serostatus. The CDR3 length is 16 residues. The V end lost 1 base, the J end lost 0 bases, and 10 bases lay between the germline ends. Germline V CDR1 and CDR2: SGHTA, FQGNSA. The sort gate was single viable CD3+CD4+CD8-CD45RO+ cells for memory CD4+ T cells. Serum IgG to CMV pp150, pp28, p38 and p52 defined serostatus. CD4+ T cells were isolated by positive magnetic selection. Only in-frame clones appear in the TCRdb table, and some are missing; sequencing was by immunoSEQ multiplex PCR. There are about 73,000 clones in the sample; about 73% occur only once, and 2.5% to 3% lies in the top ten.

The source material was memory CD4+ T cells from blood. The chain employs TRBV7-2 and TRBJ1-3; D not resolved. The source of this sequence is an adult in good health and CMV-seropositive. CDR3 amino acids: CASSLVWQVSGNTIYF. The DNA for the CDR3 is TGTGCCAGCAGCTTAGTCTGGCAGGTCTCTGGAAACACCATATATTTT.